A selection of T cell receptor beta chains follows, all from one sample in a study of shared clonotypes between healthy human individuals. Sequencing used immunoSEQ multiplex PCR; TCRdb keeps in-frame clones, though not all of them. The repertoire consists of about 1,900,000 clones, with roughly 95% occurring once and the leading ten covering 0.9% to 1.5%. The sample consisted of naive CD8+ T cells sorted from blood. The origin of the receptors is a man aged 18 to 29 in good health. Each CDR3 is given with its conserved first and last residue. D genes are given only for firm matches. Only part of the rows carry a size: once, few, many, or a class if the clone is expanded.

>TRBV14|TRBJ2-5|.|TRBD1
TGTGCCAGCAGCCCGACGGACAGGAGCTACCAAGAGACCCAGTACTTC
CASSPTDRSYQETQYF
>TRBV6-6|TRBJ1-2|once|.
TGTGCCAGCACAGGGCACGGCTATGGCTACACCTTC
CASTGHGYGYTF
>TRBV6-1|TRBJ1-1|.|.
TGTGCCAGCAGTGAAGCGCGGGGGGCTAGAACTGAAGCTTTCTTT
CASSEARGARTEAFF
>TRBV9|TRBJ2-3|few|.
TGTGCCAGCAGCGTAGAAGGCTCCACAGATACGCAGTATTTT
CASSVEGSTDTQYF
>TRBV4-1|TRBJ2-1|.|TRBD2
TGCGCCAGCAGCCAAGATAGGACTAGCGGCAATGAGCAGTTCTTC
CASSQDRTSGNEQFF
>TRBV10-2|TRBJ2-7|.|.
TGCGCCAGCAGTGTTGGGGTTGGATACGAGCAGTACTTC
CASSVGVGYEQYF
>TRBV9|TRBJ2-7|.|.
TGTGCCAGCAGCGTAGGTGGTGACAGCTCCTACGAGCAGTACTTC
CASSVGGDSSYEQYF
>TRBV27|TRBJ1-1|.|.
TGTGCCAGCACCCCGGGAGGGCTGAACACTGAAGCTTTCTTT
CASTPGGLNTEAFF
>TRBV4-3|TRBJ2-5|.|.
TGCGCCAGCAGCCATTCTAGCGAAGAGGGCCAAGAGACCCAGTACTTC
CASSHSSEEGQETQYF
>TRBV13|TRBJ1-1|once|.
TGTGCCAGCAGCGGAGGGGGAGGTAGCACTGAAGCTTTCTTT
CASSGGGGSTEAFF
>TRBV27|TRBJ2-7|.|.
TGTGCCAGCAGTTACGGGGGAAGTGTTGGCGAGCAGTACTTC
CASSYGGSVGEQYF
>TRBV9|TRBJ2-5|.|TRBD2
TGTGCCAGCAGCCCAGGGACTAGCGGAGATCAAGAGACCCAGTACTTC
CASSPGTSGDQETQYF
>TRBV7-9|TRBJ1-4|.|.
TGTGCCAGCAGCTCGACCGACAGCTTAACTAATGAAAAACTGTTTTTT
CASSSTDSLTNEKLFF